Sequencing of this TCR beta chain was carried out in a study of cytomegalovirus exposure and HLA in healthy donors. Primers included in the PCR were 60 Vbeta and 13 Jbeta primers. The assay was immunoSEQ multiplex PCR, and TCRdb's table has in-frame clones only and misses some. The sample has fewer than 200,000 clones; more than 70% are singletons. Findings of the study overall: TCR beta chains associated with HLA were, in a later analysis, more clonally expanded than equally common others. Later on, a genetic analysis was performed. It linked a missense variant in DCLRE1C with V- and J-gene trimming of TCR beta. Across donors, sequencing depth was assumed by presence/absence analyses to be roughly uniform. According to the study, 180 or so TCR beta chains were cytomegalovirus-associated.

Trimming took off 0 bases at V and 4 bases at J, with 12 bases between the two ends. In germline, CDR1 is SQVTM, CDR2 ANQGSEA. The CDR3 has 14 residues. As for this clone: Antigen specificity is unknown.

The sequenced sample was PBMCs. The chain has TRBV29-1 and TRBJ1-2; D ambiguous. This TCR was recovered from a girl aged 10 to 17 in good health and CMV-seronegative. The CDR3 loop reads CSVEDLEGIYGYTF. CDR3 in DNA: TGCAGCGTTGAAGATCTGGAGGGAATCTATGGCTACACCTTC.